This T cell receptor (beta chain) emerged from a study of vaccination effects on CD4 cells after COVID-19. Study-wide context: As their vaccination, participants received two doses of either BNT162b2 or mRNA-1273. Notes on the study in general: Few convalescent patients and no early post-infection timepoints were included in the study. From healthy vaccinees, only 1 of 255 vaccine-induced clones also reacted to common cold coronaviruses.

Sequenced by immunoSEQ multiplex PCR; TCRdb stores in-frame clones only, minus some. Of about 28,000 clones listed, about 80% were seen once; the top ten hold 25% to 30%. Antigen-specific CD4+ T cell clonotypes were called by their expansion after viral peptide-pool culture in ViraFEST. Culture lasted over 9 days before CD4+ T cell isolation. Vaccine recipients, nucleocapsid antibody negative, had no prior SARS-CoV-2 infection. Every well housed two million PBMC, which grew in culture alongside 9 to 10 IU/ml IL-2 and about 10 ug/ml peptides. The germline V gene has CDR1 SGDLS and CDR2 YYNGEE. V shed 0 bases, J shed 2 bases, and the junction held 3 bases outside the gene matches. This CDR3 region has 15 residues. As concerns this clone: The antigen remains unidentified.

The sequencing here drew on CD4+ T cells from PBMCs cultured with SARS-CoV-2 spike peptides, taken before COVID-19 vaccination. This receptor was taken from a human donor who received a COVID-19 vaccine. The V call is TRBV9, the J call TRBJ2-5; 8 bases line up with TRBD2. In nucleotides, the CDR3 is TGTGCCAGCAGCGTAGGGACGGGAGGGCAAGAGACCCAGTACTTC. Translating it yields CASSVGTGGQETQYF.